This paragraph reports one T cell receptor (beta chain). This specimen belongs to a study of blood T cell repertoires in COVID-19. In the study overall: COVID-19 samples collected from the United States, Italy and Spain covered acute and convalescent phases.

TCRdb's table, derived via immunoSEQ multiplex PCR, lists solely in-frame clones and lacks some. The sample yields 68,000 or so clones, more than 75% seen once. CDR1 and CDR2 from the germline V gene are SEHNR and FQNEAQ (reference sequence). CDR3 length: 13 amino acids. Trimming took off 1 base at V and 15 bases at J, with 13 bases between the two ends. This receptor was identified in a man aged 50 or older with active COVID-19. V usage is TRBV7-9 and J usage is TRBJ1-6; D is possibly TRBD1 (6 bases). The specimen was peripheral blood. The DNA for the CDR3 is TGTGCCAGCAGCTTAGGGACAGAGGACCTCCTCCACTTT. Its protein is CASSLGTEDLLHF. Full variable domain (remainder filled in from reference TRBV7-9 and TRBJ1-6): DTGVSQNPRHKITKRGQNVTFRCDPISEHNRLYWYRQTLGQGPEFLTYFQNEAQLEKSRLLSDRFSAERPKGSFSTLEIQRTEQGDSAMYLCASSLGTEDLLHFGNGTRLTVT.